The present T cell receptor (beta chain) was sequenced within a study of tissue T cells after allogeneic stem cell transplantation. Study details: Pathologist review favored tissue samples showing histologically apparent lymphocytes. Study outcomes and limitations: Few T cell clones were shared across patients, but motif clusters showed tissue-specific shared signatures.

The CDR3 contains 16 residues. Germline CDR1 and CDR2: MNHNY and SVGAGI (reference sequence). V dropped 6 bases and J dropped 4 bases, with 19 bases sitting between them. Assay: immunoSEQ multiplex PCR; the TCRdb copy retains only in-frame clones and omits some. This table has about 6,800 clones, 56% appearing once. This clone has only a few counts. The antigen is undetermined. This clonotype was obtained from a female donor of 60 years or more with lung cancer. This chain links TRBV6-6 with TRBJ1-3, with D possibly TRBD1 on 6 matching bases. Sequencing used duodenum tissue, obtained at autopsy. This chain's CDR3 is CASRSLGGARGNTIYF. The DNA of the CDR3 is TGTGCCAGCAGATCACTCGGGGGGGCAAGAGGAAACACCATATATTTT.